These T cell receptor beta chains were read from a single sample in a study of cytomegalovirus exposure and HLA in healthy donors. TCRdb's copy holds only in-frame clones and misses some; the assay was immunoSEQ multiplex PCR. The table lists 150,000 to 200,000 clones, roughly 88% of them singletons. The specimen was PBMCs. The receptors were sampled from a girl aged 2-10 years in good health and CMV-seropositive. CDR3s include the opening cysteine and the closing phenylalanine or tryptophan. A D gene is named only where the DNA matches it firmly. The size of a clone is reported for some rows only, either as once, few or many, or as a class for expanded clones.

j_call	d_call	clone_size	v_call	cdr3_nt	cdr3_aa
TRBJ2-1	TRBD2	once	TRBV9	TGTGCCAGCAGCGTATGGGATAGTAGCGGGAGTTACAATGAGCAGTTCTTC	CASSVWDSSGSYNEQFF
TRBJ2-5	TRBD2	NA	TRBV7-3	TGTGCCAGCAGTCCTATAGCGGGAGCGGAGACCCAGTACTTC	CASSPIAGAETQYF
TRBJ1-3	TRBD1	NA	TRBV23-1	TGCGCCAGCAGTCGTGACGACAGGGGAGACTCTGGAAACACCATATATTTT	CASSRDDRGDSGNTIYF
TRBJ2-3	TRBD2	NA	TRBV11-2	TGTGCCAGCAGCCCCCTGACTAGCGGGAGGGGCCGGGAGCAGTATTTT	CASSPLTSGRGREQYF
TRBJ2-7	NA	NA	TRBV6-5	TGTGCCAGCAGTCGCGAACAGGTCTACGAGCAGTACTTC	CASSREQVYEQYF
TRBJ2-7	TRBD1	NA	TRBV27	TGTGCCAGCAGGTGGTCCGGGACAGGGGCTGGGGGGGAGCAGTACTTC	CASRWSGTGAGGEQYF
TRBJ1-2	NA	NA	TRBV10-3	TGTGCCATCAGGCCTAACCTAAGGAGCGGGCTGGGCTATGGCTACACCTTC	CAIRPNLRSGLGYGYTF
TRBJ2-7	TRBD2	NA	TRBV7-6	TGTGCCAGCAGCGACGGACTAGCGGGAGGACTGATCTACGAGCAGTACTTC	CASSDGLAGGLIYEQYF
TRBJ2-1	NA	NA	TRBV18	TGTGCCAGCTCACCAACTAGATCTAATGAGCAGTTCTTC	CASSPTRSNEQFF
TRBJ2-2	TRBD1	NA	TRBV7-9	TGTGCCAGCAGCCTGCCCCGGGACAGCTCGAACACCGGGGAGCTGTTTTTT	CASSLPRDSSNTGELFF
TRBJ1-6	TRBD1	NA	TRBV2	TGTGCCAGCAACTCCGGGACAGACTTCTATTCACCCCTCCACTTT	CASNSGTDFYSPLHF
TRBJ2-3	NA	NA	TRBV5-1	TGCGCCAGCAGCTTGGGACAGAGCACAGATACGCAGTATTTT	CASSLGQSTDTQYF
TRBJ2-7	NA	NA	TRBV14	TGTGCCAGCAGCCAAGGTCCAGCGGGCACCTCCTACGAGCAGTACTTC	CASSQGPAGTSYEQYF
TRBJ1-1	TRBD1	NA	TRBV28	TGTGCCAGCGACCCGACAGGGAACCCTGAAGCTTTCTTT	CASDPTGNPEAFF
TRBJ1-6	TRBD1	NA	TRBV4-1	TGCGCCAGCAGCGCAGGGGGCCGGGACTATAATTCACCCCTCCACTTT	CASSAGGRDYNSPLHF
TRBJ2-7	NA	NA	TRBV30	TGTGCCTGGACAGGGGGCGGGAGGGCCGTGTACGAGCAGTACTTC	CAWTGGGRAVYEQYF
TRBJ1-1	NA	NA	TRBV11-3	TGTGCCAGCAGCTCTAGTGGTACCTGGGACACTGAAGCTTTCTTT	CASSSSGTWDTEAFF
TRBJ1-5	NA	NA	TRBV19	TGTGCCAGTAGTAACCTGGACAGCCGAGCGCCCCAGCATTTT	CASSNLDSRAPQHF
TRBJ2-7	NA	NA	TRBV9	TGTGCCAGCAGCGTAGCGGTGGCGGGGGCGACCTACGAGCAGTACTTC	CASSVAVAGATYEQYF
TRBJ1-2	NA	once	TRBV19	TGTGCCAGTAGTCCCCCAAGTGGAGGGACCTATGGCTACACCTTC	CASSPPSGGTYGYTF
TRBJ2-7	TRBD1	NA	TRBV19	TGTGCCAGTAGTTTGGGACAGGGGAAAGGCTACGAGCAGTACTTC	CASSLGQGKGYEQYF
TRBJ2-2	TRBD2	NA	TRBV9	TGTGCCAGCAGCGTAGGTGTTACTAGCGGGAGTGCATCTGGGGAGCTGTTTTTT	CASSVGVTSGSASGELFF
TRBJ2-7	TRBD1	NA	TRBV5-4	TGTGCCAGCAGAAATTTCCGGGACAGGACCTACGAGCAGTACTTC	CASRNFRDRTYEQYF
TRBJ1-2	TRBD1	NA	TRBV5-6	TGTGCCAGCAGCTTGACAGGGGGTGGCTACACCTTC	CASSLTGGGYTF
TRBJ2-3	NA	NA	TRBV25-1	TGTGCCAGCACCCCCCCCGTAACTAGCACAGATACGCAGTATTTT	CASTPPVTSTDTQYF
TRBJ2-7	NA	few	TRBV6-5	TGTGCCAGCAGTAGGCCTGGAGCCGTTGGGTACGAGCAGTACTTC	CASSRPGAVGYEQYF
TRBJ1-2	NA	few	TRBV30	TGTGCCTGGAGTGGTCGGAACTATGGCTACACCTTC	CAWSGRNYGYTF
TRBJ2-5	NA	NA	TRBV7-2	TGTGCCAGCAGCTCAGATAGCGAGTACCAAGAGACCCAGTACTTC	CASSSDSEYQETQYF
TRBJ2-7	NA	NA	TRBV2	TGTGCCAGCGACAAAGAGCGGCTACCCTACGAGCAGTACTTC	CASDKERLPYEQYF
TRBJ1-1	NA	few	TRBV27	TGTGCCAGCAGGGCCAGCACTGAAGCTTTCTTT	CASRASTEAFF
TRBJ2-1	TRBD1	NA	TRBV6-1	TGTGCCAGCAGTCCGGGACAGGGGTTTGATGAGCAGTTCTTC	CASSPGQGFDEQFF
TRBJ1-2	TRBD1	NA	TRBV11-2	TGTGCCAGCAGCCCCTCGACAGGGGCGGCCTATGGCTACACCTTC	CASSPSTGAAYGYTF
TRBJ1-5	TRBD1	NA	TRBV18	TGTGCCAGCTCATCAGGACAGGCCGATCAGCCCCAGCATTTT	CASSSGQADQPQHF
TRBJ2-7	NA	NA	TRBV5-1	TGCGCCAGCAGCTTGGGACAGGACCCCTACGAGCAGTACTTC	CASSLGQDPYEQYF
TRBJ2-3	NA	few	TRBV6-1	TGTGCCAGCAGCGAAGGGCGGATGATTAGCACAGATACGCAGTATTTT	CASSEGRMISTDTQYF
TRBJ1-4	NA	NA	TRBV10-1	TGCGCCAGCAGCGGGGGGCCAGGGGCAACTAATGAAAAACTGTTTTTT	CASSGGPGATNEKLFF
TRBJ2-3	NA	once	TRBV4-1	TGCGCCAGCAGTGGGGCCCTTCCCAAGCGGGCAGGCACAGATACGCAGTATTTT	CASSGALPKRAGTDTQYF
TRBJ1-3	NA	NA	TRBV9	TGTGCCAGCAGCGTAGCAGGGTATTCTGGAAACACCATATATTTT	CASSVAGYSGNTIYF
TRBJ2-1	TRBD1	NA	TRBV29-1	TGCAGCGTTACCGGGACAGGGAACAATGAGCAGTTCTTC	CSVTGTGNNEQFF
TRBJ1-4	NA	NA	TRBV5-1	TGCGCCAGCAGCTCTGGGGGGGCTAATGAAAAACTGTTTTTT	CASSSGGANEKLFF
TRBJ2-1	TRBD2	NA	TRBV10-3	TGTGCCATCAGTGAGTCGACACTAGCGGGAGAAGAGCAGTTCTTC	CAISESTLAGEEQFF
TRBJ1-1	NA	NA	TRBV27	TGTGCCAGCACTCCCGTTGGGGGCCTGAACACTGAAGCTTTCTTT	CASTPVGGLNTEAFF
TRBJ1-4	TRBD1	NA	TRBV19	TGTGCCAGGGACAGGGAAAAACTGTTTTTT	CARDREKLFF
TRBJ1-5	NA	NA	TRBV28	TGTGCCAGCAGTTCCTCCGGGAAGCCCCAGCATTTT	CASSSSGKPQHF
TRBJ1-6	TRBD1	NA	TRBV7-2	TGTGCCAGCAGCTCGGACAGGAGATTGGGTTCACCCCTCCACTTT	CASSSDRRLGSPLHF
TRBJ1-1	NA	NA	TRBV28	TGTGCCAGCTGGAGGTCTGAAGCTTTCTTT	CASWRSEAFF
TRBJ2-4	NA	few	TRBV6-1	TGTGCCAGCAGTGAAGCGGGCGGGACAGAGTTGTACAAAAACATTCAGTACTTC	CASSEAGGTELYKNIQYF
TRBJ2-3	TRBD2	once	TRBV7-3	TGTGCCAGCAGCCTGCCAGGACTAGCGGGGACTACGCAGTATTTT	CASSLPGLAGTTQYF
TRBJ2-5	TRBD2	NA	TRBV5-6	TGTGCCAGCAGCTTGTTCGGACTAGCGGGGAGGGGCGAGACCCAGTACTTC	CASSLFGLAGRGETQYF
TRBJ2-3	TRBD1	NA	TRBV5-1	TGCGCCAGCAGCCTGGAAGGCAGTCACCGAGACAGGGGGCGCCAAGATACGCAGTATTTT	CASSLEGSHRDRGRQDTQYF
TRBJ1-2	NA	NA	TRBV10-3	TGTGCCATCAGTTCCCTAGCGGAGGGAACTAACTATGGCTACACCTTC	CAISSLAEGTNYGYTF
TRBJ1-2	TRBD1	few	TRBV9	TGTGCCAGCAGCGTAGCAGGGGGCTATGGCTACACCTTC	CASSVAGGYGYTF
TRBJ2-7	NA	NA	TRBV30	TGTGCCTGGAGTCTGGGGGACACGATGTCCTACGAGCAGTACTTC	CAWSLGDTMSYEQYF